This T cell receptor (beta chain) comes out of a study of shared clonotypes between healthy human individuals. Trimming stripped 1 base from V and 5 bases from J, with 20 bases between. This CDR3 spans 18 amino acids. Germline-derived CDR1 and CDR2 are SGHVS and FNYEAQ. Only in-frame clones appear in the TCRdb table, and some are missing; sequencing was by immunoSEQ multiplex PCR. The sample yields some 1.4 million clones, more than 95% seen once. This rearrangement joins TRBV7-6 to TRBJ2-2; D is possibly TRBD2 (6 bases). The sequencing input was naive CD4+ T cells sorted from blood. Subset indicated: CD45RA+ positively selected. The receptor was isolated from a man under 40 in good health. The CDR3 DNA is TGTGCCAGCAGCTTAGATCTGGGACGGCGGGAAGCGACCGGGGAGCTGTTTTTT. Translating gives CASSLDLGRREATGELFF.